Reported below is one T cell receptor (beta chain). Its antigen remains unknown. RNA was extracted with the RNeasy kit, and a quantity of about 0.45 to 1 ug was reverse transcribed using random hexamers. The TCR beta CDR3 was amplified by immunoSEQ multiplex PCR across 54 Vbeta, 13 Jbeta. TCRdb used MiXCR to reprocess the immunoSEQ multiplex PCR reads, holding one entry per CDR3 protein. The sample lists just over 80,000 distinct CDR3 sequences, 94% occurring once. J gave up 3 bases and V 4 bases, and 9 bases lay outside the gene matches. The CDR3 length is 16 residues. In germline, CDR1 is PRHDT, CDR2 FYEKMQ (reference sequence). Healthy donors, matched for age and sex, constituted the control group. The authors negatively isolated CD8+ and CD4+ T cells and FACS-enriched TEMRA cells. The sample is drawn from a study of CD8 T cells in Susac syndrome. Study-wide findings and caveats: The number of individuals included in the study's TCR sequencing and HLA analysis was acknowledged as relatively small.

This TCR was recovered from a human donor in good health. The sequenced sample consisted of CD8+ T cells from PBMCs. The chain is built from TRBV13 and TRBJ1-1, with 9 bases fitting TRBD1. CDR3 nucleotides: TGTGCCAGCAGCTCGGACAGGGGAGGCTGGGACACTGAAGCTTTCTTT. It is translated as CASSSDRGGWDTEAFF. Together with reference TRBV13 and TRBJ1-1, the CDR3 gives the full variable domain: AAGVIQSPRHLIKEKRETATLKCYPIPRHDTVYWYQQGPGQDPQFLISFYEKMQSDKGSIPDRFSAQQFSDYHSELNMSSLELGDSALYFCASSSDRGGWDTEAFFGQGTRLTVV.